This T cell receptor beta chain was identified in a study of T cells expressing NK-cell markers. CDR3 length equals 15 residues. The germline CDR1 and CDR2 sequences are MNHEY and SMNVEV (reference sequence). TCRdb processed the 5' RACE reads again and assigns one entry to each CDR3 protein, with no DNA. The record lists 500,000 to 600,000 distinct CDR3 sequences, of which the ten most abundant hold 3.5% to 4.5%. Sample: blood T cells: a sorted CD56 or NKG2C T cell subset, CD4+ or CD8+ T cells, or bulk PBMC T cells (not recorded which). V usage is TRBV27 and J usage is TRBJ2-1; TCRdb picks TRBD1, but there is no DNA to check that call. This receptor was taken from a man younger than 35 in good health. The CDR3 region is CASSLSQGVTNEQFF.